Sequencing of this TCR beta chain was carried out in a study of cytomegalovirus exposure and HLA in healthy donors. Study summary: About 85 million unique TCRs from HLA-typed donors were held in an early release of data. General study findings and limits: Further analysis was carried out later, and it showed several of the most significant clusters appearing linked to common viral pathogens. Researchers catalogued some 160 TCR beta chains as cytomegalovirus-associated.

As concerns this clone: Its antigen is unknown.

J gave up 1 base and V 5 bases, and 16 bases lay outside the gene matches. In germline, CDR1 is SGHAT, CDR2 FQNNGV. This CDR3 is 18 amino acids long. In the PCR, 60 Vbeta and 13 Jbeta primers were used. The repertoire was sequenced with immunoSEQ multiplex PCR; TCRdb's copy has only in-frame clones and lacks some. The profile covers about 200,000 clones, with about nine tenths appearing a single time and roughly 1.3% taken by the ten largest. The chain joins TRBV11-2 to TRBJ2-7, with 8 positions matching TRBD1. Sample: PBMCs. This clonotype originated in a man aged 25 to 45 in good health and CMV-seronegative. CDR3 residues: CASSSPGTGQGFSYEQYF. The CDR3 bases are TGTGCCAGCAGCAGCCCCGGTACCGGACAGGGATTTTCCTACGAGCAGTACTTC.